This TCR beta chain was retrieved from a study of cytomegalovirus exposure and HLA in healthy donors. Concerning this clone: Its antigen is not known.

Findings of the study overall: Donor immune exposure was known only as CMV serostatus. An Asian-associated ancestry cluster reportedly showed fewer N-insertions than the approximately 630-donor mean in a later analysis.

Germline V CDR1 and CDR2: MNHEY, SMNVEV (reference sequence). The trim removed 3 bases at V and 3 bases at J, leaving 1 base unmatched. The CDR3 contains 14 residues. The PCR had 60 Vbeta and 13 Jbeta primers. Clones were sequenced by immunoSEQ multiplex PCR, and TCRdb holds only the in-frame ones, with some missing. The sample lists roughly 100,000 clones; roughly four fifths were seen once. J is TRBJ2-7 and V is TRBV27; 11 bases map to TRBD2. The receptor was isolated from a female donor in good health and CMV-seronegative. The sample taken for sequencing was PBMCs. The CDR3 DNA follows: TGTGCCAGCAGTTTTACTAGCGGGAGCTACGAGCAGTACTTC. It yields the protein CASSFTSGSYEQYF.